The rows below give T cell receptor beta chains drawn from one sample of a study of early T cells in non-severe SARS-CoV-2 infection. In TCRdb, the 5' RACE reads were re-called with MiXCR into one record per CDR3 protein. The sample has some 40,000 distinct CDR3 sequences; less than 5% are singletons. The sequencing input was whole blood. These receptors were taken from an adult who was a healthcare worker with PCR-confirmed SARS-CoV-2 infection or an uninfected control (not recorded which). CDR3s include the opening cysteine and the closing phenylalanine or tryptophan. A D gene is named only where the DNA matches it firmly. The size of a clone is reported for some rows only, either as once, few or many, or as a class for expanded clones.

d_call clone_size j_call v_call cdr3_aa cdr3_nt
NA few TRBJ2-2 TRBV7-6 CASSLAHPGGTGELFF TGTGCCAGCAGCTTAGCGCACCCCGGGGGCACCGGGGAGCTGTTTTTT
TRBD1 many TRBJ1-5 TRBV28 CASSPRDRPNQPQHF TGTGCCAGCAGTCCCCGGGACAGACCCAATCAGCCCCAGCATTTT
NA many TRBJ1-5 TRBV6-5 CASSLSSGEVQPQHF TGTGCCAGCAGCCTCTCGTCGGGGGAGGTTCAGCCCCAGCATTTT
NA many TRBJ2-5 TRBV5-6 CASSLSFRPQETQYF TGTGCCAGCAGCTTGTCTTTCCGGCCCCAAGAGACCCAGTACTTC
TRBD1 many TRBJ1-2 TRBV18 CASSPTDRVYGYTF TGTGCCAGCTCACCTACGGACAGGGTCTATGGCTACACCTTC
TRBD2 many TRBJ2-3 TRBV7-2 CASSLGGGVDTQYF TGTGCCAGCAGCTTAGGTGGGGGGGTAGATACGCAGTATTTT
NA many TRBJ2-2 TRBV7-7 CASSTPGGSGELFF TGTGCTAGCAGCACCCCCGGGGGATCCGGGGAGCTGTTTTTT
TRBD1 many TRBJ2-7 TRBV6-6 CASSPSRTGLNF TGTGCCAGCAGTCCATCTAGGACAGGGTTAAACTTC
NA NA TRBJ2-5 TRBV20-1 CSARVLETQYF TGCAGTGCTAGAGTATTGGAGACCCAGTACTTC
NA medium-sized TRBJ2-3 TRBV11-2 CASSFFGAAADTQYF TGTGCCAGCAGCTTCTTCGGAGCGGCTGCAGATACGCAGTATTTT
NA many TRBJ2-5 TRBV9 CASSPRTGTQYF TGTGCCAGCAGCCCCCGGACGGGGACCCAGTACTTC
TRBD2 many TRBJ2-1 TRBV19 CASKGLAGVGYNEQFF TGTGCCAGTAAAGGACTAGCGGGAGTTGGCTACAATGAGCAGTTCTTC
NA many TRBJ1-2 TRBV12-3/TRBV12-4 CASSLGVNYGYTF TGTGCCAGCAGTTTAGGAGTTAACTATGGCTACACCTTC
NA many TRBJ1-3 TRBV12-3/TRBV12-4 CASSLWGGPGNTIYF TGTGCCAGCAGTTTATGGGGGGGGCCCGGAAACACCATATATTTT
NA many TRBJ1-1 TRBV28 CASTLKTSEAFF TGTGCCAGCACCCTAAAGACATCTGAAGCTTTCTTT
TRBD1 medium-sized TRBJ2-3 TRBV24-1 CATSDFGTGQGMDTQYF TGTGCCACCAGTGATTTTGGTACGGGACAGGGAATGGATACGCAGTATTTT
TRBD1 few TRBJ1-3 TRBV29-1 CSAQDRQSGNTIYF TGCAGCGCACAGGACAGGCAGTCTGGAAACACCATATATTTT
TRBD2 many TRBJ2-5 TRBV6-5 CASSLGAGVGETQYF TGTGCCAGCAGTCTCGGAGCGGGAGTCGGGGAGACCCAGTACTTC
NA NA TRBJ2-2 TRBV21-1 CASSKEDREAGELFF TGTGCCAGCAGCAAAGAGGACAGGGAGGCCGGGGAGCTGTTTTTT
TRBD1 few TRBJ2-2 TRBV7-8 CASSLVGTGITGELFF TGTGCCAGCAGCTTAGTTGGGACAGGGATCACCGGGGAGCTGTTTTTT
NA medium-sized TRBJ1-6 TRBV6-2/TRBV6-3 CASSRGSNSPLHF TGTGCCAGCAGCAGGGGATCCAATTCACCCCTCCACTTT
NA many TRBJ1-1 TRBV6-1 CASSGGVATEAFF TGTGCCAGCAGTGGGGGGGTGGCAACTGAAGCTTTCTTT
NA many TRBJ1-1 TRBV18 CASSPKQLNTEAFF TGTGCCAGCTCACCGAAACAGTTGAACACTGAAGCTTTCTTT
NA NA TRBJ1-1 TRBV3-1 CASSQGNTEAFF TGTGCCAGCAGCCAGGGGAACACTGAAGCTTTCTTT
NA many TRBJ2-3 TRBV10-3 CAISGPGAADTQYF TGTGCCATCAGTGGGCCGGGGGCAGCAGATACGCAGTATTTT
TRBD1 many TRBJ1-5 TRBV20-1 CSASTGGNNQPQHF TGCAGTGCATCGACAGGGGGCAACAATCAGCCCCAGCATTTT
NA many TRBJ2-1 TRBV5-1 CASSLGNEQFF TGCGCCAGCAGCTTGGGTAATGAGCAGTTCTTC
NA NA TRBJ1-1 TRBV29-1 CSVVAGWGTEAFF TGCAGCGTTGTCGCCGGATGGGGCACTGAAGCTTTCTTT
TRBD2 many TRBJ2-4 TRBV18 CASSRDPSTGTSYDF TGTGCCAGCTCACGAGACCCGTCCACCGGGACTAGCTACGACTTC
TRBD1 NA TRBJ1-6 TRBV5-1 CASSSGQGYSPLHF TGCGCCAGCAGCTCCGGACAGGGGTATTCACCCCTCCACTTT
NA medium-sized TRBJ2-5 TRBV11-2 CASSLVPLRYGSNQETQYF TGTGCCAGCAGCTTAGTCCCCCTGCGGTATGGATCTAACCAAGAGACCCAGTACTTC
NA NA TRBJ2-1 TRBV12-3/TRBV12-4 CASSFDRVGYNEQFF TGTGCCAGCAGTTTCGATAGGGTGGGCTACAATGAGCAGTTCTTC
NA NA TRBJ1-1 TRBV3-1 CASSQGQSIMSSEAFF TGTGCCAGCAGCCAAGGACAGTCTATCATGTCATCTGAAGCTTTCTTT
TRBD1 few TRBJ2-5 TRBV12-3/TRBV12-4 CASSWGQQETQYF TGTGCCAGCAGTTGGGGACAGCAAGAGACCCAGTACTTC
NA many TRBJ2-2 TRBV6-5 CASMRRTPSGRYHTGELFF TGTGCCAGCATGCGTCGGACCCCATCTGGGAGGTACCACACCGGGGAGCTGTTTTTT
NA NA TRBJ2-5 TRBV15 CATSRVPGPQETQYF TGTGCCACCAGCAGAGTACCGGGACCGCAAGAGACCCAGTACTTC
NA few TRBJ2-5 TRBV5-1 CASSLDFGETQYF TGCGCCAGCAGCTTGGACTTTGGAGAGACCCAGTACTTC
NA many TRBJ1-4 TRBV5-5 CASSLYGQRNEKLFF TGTGCCAGCAGCTTGTACGGACAGCGGAATGAAAAACTGTTTTTT
NA NA TRBJ2-3 TRBV9 CASTVGTDKGNTQYF TGTGCCAGCACCGTTGGGACCGATAAGGGGAATACGCAGTATTTT
NA many TRBJ2-3 TRBV18 CASSPLQQGTDTQYF TGTGCCAGCTCACCACTCCAACAGGGAACAGATACGCAGTATTTT
TRBD1 few TRBJ2-3 TRBV10-3 CATTGTGGTDTQYF TGTGCCACGACCGGGACAGGGGGGACAGATACGCAGTATTTT
NA many TRBJ2-1 TRBV27 CASSDTKSSYNEQFF TGTGCCAGCAGTGATACTAAGAGCTCCTACAATGAGCAGTTCTTC
NA many TRBJ2-2 TRBV18 CASSPPADNTGELFF TGTGCCAGCTCACCACCGGCAGACAACACCGGGGAGCTGTTTTTT
TRBD1 medium-sized TRBJ1-1 TRBV12-3/TRBV12-4 CASSQGVEAFF TGTGCCAGCAGTCAGGGGGTGGAAGCTTTCTTT
NA many TRBJ1-2 TRBV7-6 CASSLDRRRYGYTF TGTGCCAGCAGCTTAGACAGGCGGAGATATGGCTACACCTTC
TRBD2 many TRBJ2-7 TRBV10-3 CAIKPSGGGTSYEQYF TGTGCCATCAAGCCCAGCGGGGGTGGAACCTCCTACGAGCAGTACTTC
TRBD1 many TRBJ1-4 TRBV6-5 CASRRQGSNEKLFF TGTGCCAGCAGACGACAGGGATCGAATGAAAAACTGTTTTTT
NA many TRBJ1-2 TRBV12-2 CASSGYTF TGTGCTTCAAGTGGCTACACCTTC
NA NA TRBJ2-3 TRBV10-3 CAISVDLKSTDTQYF TGTGCCATCAGTGTGGACTTGAAGAGCACAGATACGCAGTATTTT
NA few TRBJ2-5 TRBV25-1 CASSDGAAQETQYF TGTGCCAGCAGTGACGGAGCGGCACAAGAGACCCAGTACTTC
NA many TRBJ1-2 TRBV4-3 CASTPAAGTNYGYTF TGCGCCAGCACTCCCGCGGCGGGGACTAACTATGGCTACACCTTC
NA many TRBJ2-7 TRBV12-3/TRBV12-4 CASSLSRYEQYF TGTGCCAGCAGTTTATCCAGATACGAGCAGTACTTC
NA NA TRBJ1-5 TRBV4-2 CASSQEGTNQPQHF TGTGCCAGCAGCCAAGAGGGCACTAATCAGCCCCAGCATTTT
NA many TRBJ1-1 TRBV5-1 CASSAGSNTEAFF TGCGCCAGCAGCGCAGGGTCGAACACTGAAGCTTTCTTT
NA many TRBJ1-1 TRBV2 CASSEAGGPTEAFF TGTGCCAGCAGTGAAGCCGGGGGCCCCACTGAAGCTTTCTTT
NA many TRBJ1-1 TRBV11-2 CASSLGFGAFF TGTGCCAGCAGCTTAGGCTTTGGGGCTTTCTTT
TRBD2 medium-sized TRBJ2-7 TRBV4-3 CASSQTSGRADEQYF TGCGCCAGCAGCCAAACTAGCGGGAGGGCTGACGAGCAGTACTTC